One and the same sample provided the 6 T cell receptor beta chains below, sequenced in a study of T-cell memory formation after mild COVID-19. MiXCR was run by TCRdb on the 5' RACE reads, yielding one entry per CDR3 protein. This table holds 300,000 to 400,000 distinct CDR3 sequences, 25% to 30% found once. The sequenced sample was PBMCs or a T cell subset sorted from them (not recorded which). The source of these receptors is an adult woman who had mild COVID-19 (a few samples of this study predate the infection). Cell type and time point are not known.

The chain joins TRBV6-4 to TRBJ2-7; D possibly corresponds to TRBD2 (5 bases). V was trimmed by 0 bases and J by 6 bases, leaving 12 bases between them. The CDR3 covers 14 residues. Germline V gene data show CDR1 as MRHNA and CDR2 as SNTAGT. The chain's CDR3 is CASSDSPGVGEQYF. CDR3 sequence (DNA): TGTGCCAGCAGTGACTCCCCCGGGGTCGGCGAGCAGTACTTC.

At least ten counts were recorded for this clonotype. The chain carries TRBV7-2 and TRBJ2-7; no clear D. Germline values: CDR1 SGHTA, CDR2 FQGNSA. Trimming left V 2 bases short and J 6 bases short, with 14 bases between. The CDR3 is made up of 14 amino acids. The CDR3 loop reads CASSLLIGPGEQYF. Written as DNA, the CDR3 is TGTGCCAGCAGCTTACTAATTGGTCCCGGCGAGCAGTACTTC.

This clonotype was detected a few times. The rearrangement joins TRBV7-6 to TRBJ2-3; maybe TRBD2 (6 bases). The V and J ends lost 5 bases and 4 bases respectively, with 13 bases between them. The CDR3 runs 14 residues. CDR1 SGHVS and CDR2 FNYEAQ come from the germline V gene. DNA of the CDR3: TGTGCCAGCAGCACCGGGGGTGAAGCAGATACGCAGTATTTT. Amino acid sequence: CASSTGGEADTQYF.

The CDR3 coding sequence is TGTGCCAGTAAAGAGCGGGGGCCCTACAATGAGCAGTTCTTC. Amino acid sequence: CASKERGPYNEQFF. This chain joins TRBV19 and TRBJ2-1; 8 bases map to TRBD2. The CDR3 is 14 amino acids. J lost 2 bases, V lost 7 bases, and 4 bases had no gene match. Germline lookup yields CDR1 LNHDA and CDR2 SQIVND (reference sequence).

This clonotype came up a few times. The chain recombines TRBV5-1 with TRBJ2-7; 11 bases line up with TRBD2. This CDR3 has 15 amino acids. Germline V gene lookup returns CDR1 SGHRS and CDR2 YFSETQ. Unmatched junction bases numbered 4, after V lost 4 bases and J lost 1 base. CDR3 amino acids: CASSTGLAVSYEQYF. DNA of the CDR3: TGCGCCAGCAGCACGGGACTAGCGGTTTCCTACGAGCAGTACTTC.

This clonotype was observed a few times. This chain links TRBV7-2 with TRBJ2-3; D unresolved. Germline V CDR1 and CDR2: SGHTA, FQGNSA. The CDR3 is 17 residues long. Trimming left V 6 bases short and J 1 base short, with 20 bases between. The chain's CDR3 is CASRTGGGIGGTDTQYF. CDR3 in DNA: TGTGCCAGCAGGACGGGCGGTGGAATCGGCGGCACAGATACGCAGTATTTT.